Shown below are 10 T cell receptor beta chains from a single sample sequenced in a study of control samples from healthy donors and cancer patients. Produced via immunoSEQ multiplex PCR; TCRdb's table is partial and in-frame only. The sample lists about 12,000 clones, roughly 90% occurring once. Sequenced: formalin-fixed, paraffin-embedded tissue. These receptors all stem from a male donor with melanoma.

The chain is built from TRBV27 and TRBJ2-1; D is uncertain. There are 14 residues in the CDR3. CDR1 is MNHEY, CDR2 SMNVEV, per germline (reference sequence). The V end lost 4 bases, the J end lost 7 bases, and 14 bases lay between the germline ends. CDR3 loop: CASSSSRMGNEQFF. CDR3 in DNA: TGTGCCAGCAGTTCATCCAGGATGGGGAATGAGCAGTTCTTC.

In its sample, this clone was seen once. J is TRBJ2-1 and V is TRBV5-8; the match to TRBD2 covers 11 bases. CDR1 and CDR2 from the germline V gene are SGHTS and YDEGEE. The ends lost 5 bases at V and 10 bases at J; junction bases unmatched: 8. There are 14 residues in the CDR3. The CDR3, as DNA: TGTGCCAGCAGTTTACTAGCGGGAGAGTTGGAGCAGTTCTTC. This translates into CASSLLAGELEQFF.

J is TRBJ1-1 and V is TRBV10-1; D is ambiguous. Germline CDR1 and CDR2: WNHNN and SYGVQD (reference sequence). The CDR3 spans 14 residues. The V end was cut by 7 bases, the J end by 0 bases, with 12 bases between. The DNA for the CDR3 is TGCGCCAGCACCCTCACGGATGTGAACACTGAAGCTTTCTTT. This codes for CASTLTDVNTEAFF.

V is TRBV20-1 and J is TRBJ1-4; 7 bases map to TRBD1. The CDR3 runs to 10 residues. In germline, CDR1 is DFQATT, CDR2 SNEGSKA (reference sequence). The chain's CDR3 is CGMTGPKLFF. The CDR3 region has the DNA TGCGGAATGACAGGGCCAAAACTGTTTTTT.

This clone was counted a few times. The rearrangement joins TRBV6-2 or TRBV6-3 to TRBJ2-6; no definite D call. Germline V gene sequence: CDR1 MNHEY, CDR2 SVGEGT. V was trimmed by 5 bases and J by 0 bases, leaving 11 bases between them. This CDR3 region has 16 residues. For the CDR3, the DNA is TGTGCCAGCAGTCCCCCTGATTTCTCTGGGGCCAACGTCCTGACTTTC. Its translation: CASSPPDFSGANVLTF.

The rearrangement joins TRBV11-2 to TRBJ1-3; 7 bases line up with TRBD1. There are 14 residues in the CDR3. V was clipped by 3 bases and J by 8 bases; unmatched bases: 7. Germline assignment: CDR1 SGHAT and CDR2 FQNNGV. The CDR3 loop is CASSFIGGVDTIYF. DNA for the CDR3: TGTGCCAGCAGCTTTATAGGGGGCGTTGACACCATATATTTT.

The chain recombines TRBV5-4 with TRBJ2-3; 7 bases map to TRBD1. CDR3 length: 14 residues. Germline CDR1 SGHNT, CDR2 YYREEE (reference sequence). With V trimmed by 5 bases and J by 1 base, 4 bases remained unmatched. The CDR3 sequence: CASSPGQRTDTQYF. The CDR3 DNA follows: TGTGCCAGCAGTCCGGGACAGCGCACAGATACGCAGTATTTT.

The chain recombines TRBV4-2 with TRBJ2-2, with D hard to call. The V end lost 3 bases, the J end lost 10 bases, and 24 bases lay between the germline ends. Germline V gives CDR1 LGHNA, CDR2 YNFKEQ. The CDR3 spans 17 residues. The CDR3 loop reads CASSQRRIDPLLEELFF. CDR3 DNA: TGTGCCAGCAGCCAGCGGAGAATAGACCCACTGTTGGAGGAGCTGTTTTTT.

J is TRBJ2-3 and V is TRBV19, with TRBD2 matching over 10 bases. V trimming: 5 bases; J trimming: 1 base; junction bases outside the gene matches: 6. Per the germline V gene, CDR1 is LNHDA and CDR2 is SQIVND (reference sequence). This CDR3 is 16 amino acids long. The CDR3 loop is CASSSGGTSGTDTQYF. CDR3 nucleotide sequence: TGTGCCAGTAGTTCCGGAGGGACTAGCGGCACAGATACGCAGTATTTT.

The chain has TRBV4-1 and TRBJ1-1; D is perhaps TRBD1 (5 bases). Germline loops: CDR1 MGHRA, CDR2 YSYEKL. This CDR3 spans 19 amino acids. The germline V and J ends were trimmed by 3 bases and 1 base, with 24 bases remaining between them. The CDR3 sequence: CASSQIPTPTLTANTEAFF. The CDR3, as DNA: TGCGCCAGCAGCCAGATACCCACACCCACCTTGACAGCGAACACTGAAGCTTTCTTT.